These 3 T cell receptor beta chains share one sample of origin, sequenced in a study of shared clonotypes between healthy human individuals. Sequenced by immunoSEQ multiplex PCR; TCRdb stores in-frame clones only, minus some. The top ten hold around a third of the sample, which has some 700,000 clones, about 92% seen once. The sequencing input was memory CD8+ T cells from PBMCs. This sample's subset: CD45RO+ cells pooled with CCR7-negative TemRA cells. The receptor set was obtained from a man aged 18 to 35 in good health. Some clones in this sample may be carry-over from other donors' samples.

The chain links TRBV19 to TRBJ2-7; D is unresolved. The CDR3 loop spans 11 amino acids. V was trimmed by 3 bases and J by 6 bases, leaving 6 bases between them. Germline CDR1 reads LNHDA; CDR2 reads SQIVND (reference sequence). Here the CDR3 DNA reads TGTGCCAGTAGTATGTCCGCCGAGCAGTACTTC. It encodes CASSMSAEQYF.

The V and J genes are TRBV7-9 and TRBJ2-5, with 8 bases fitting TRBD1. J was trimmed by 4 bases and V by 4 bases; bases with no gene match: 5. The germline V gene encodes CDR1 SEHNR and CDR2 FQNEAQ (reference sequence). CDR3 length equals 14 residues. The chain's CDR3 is CASSSRTGRETQYF. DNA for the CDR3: TGTGCCAGCAGCTCCAGGACAGGGAGAGAGACCCAGTACTTC.

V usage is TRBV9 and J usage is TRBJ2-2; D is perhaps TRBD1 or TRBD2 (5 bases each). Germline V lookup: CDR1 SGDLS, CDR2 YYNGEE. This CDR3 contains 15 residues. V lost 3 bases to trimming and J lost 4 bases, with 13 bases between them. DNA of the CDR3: TGTGCCAGCAGCGCGCGAGGGGAGCGCACCGGGGAGCTGTTTTTT. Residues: CASSARGERTGELFF.